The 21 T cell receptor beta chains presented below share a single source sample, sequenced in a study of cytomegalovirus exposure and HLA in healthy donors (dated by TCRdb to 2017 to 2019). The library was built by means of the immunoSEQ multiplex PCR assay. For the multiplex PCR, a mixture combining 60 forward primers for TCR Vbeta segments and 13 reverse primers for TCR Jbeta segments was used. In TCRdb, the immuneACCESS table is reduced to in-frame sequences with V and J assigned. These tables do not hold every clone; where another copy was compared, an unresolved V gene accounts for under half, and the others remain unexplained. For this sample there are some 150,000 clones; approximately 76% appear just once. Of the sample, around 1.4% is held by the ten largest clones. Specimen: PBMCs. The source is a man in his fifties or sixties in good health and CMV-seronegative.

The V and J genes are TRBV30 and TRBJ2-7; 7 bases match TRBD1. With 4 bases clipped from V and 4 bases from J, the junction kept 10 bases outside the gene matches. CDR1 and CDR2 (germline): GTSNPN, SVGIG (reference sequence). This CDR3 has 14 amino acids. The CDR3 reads CAWIGDSPRYEQYF. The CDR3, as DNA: TGTGCCTGGATCGGGGACAGTCCCCGGTACGAGCAGTACTTC.

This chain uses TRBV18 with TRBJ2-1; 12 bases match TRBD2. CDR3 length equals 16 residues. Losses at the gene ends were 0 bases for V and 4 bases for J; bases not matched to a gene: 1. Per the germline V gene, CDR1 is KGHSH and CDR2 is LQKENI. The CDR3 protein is CASSPPTSGSYNEQFF. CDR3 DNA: TGTGCCAGCTCACCACCGACTAGCGGGAGTTACAATGAGCAGTTCTTC.

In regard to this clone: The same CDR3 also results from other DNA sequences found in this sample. The CDR3 region has the DNA TGTGCCAGCAGTCCCGGGTGGGACAGCGGTGAGCTTGTGGCTGAAGCTTTCTTT. It translates to CASSPGWDSGELVAEAFF. V is TRBV25-1 and J is TRBJ1-1; the match to TRBD1 covers 7 bases. The germline V gene encodes CDR1 MGHDK and CDR2 SYGVNS. This CDR3 is built from 18 residues. J gave up 6 bases and V 5 bases, and 21 bases lay outside the gene matches.

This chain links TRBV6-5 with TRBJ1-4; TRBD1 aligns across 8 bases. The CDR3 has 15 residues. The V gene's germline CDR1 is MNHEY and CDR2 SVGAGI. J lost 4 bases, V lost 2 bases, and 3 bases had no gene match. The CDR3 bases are TGTGCCAGCAGTTACGGGACAGGAGTTAATGAAAAACTGTTTTTT. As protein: CASSYGTGVNEKLFF.

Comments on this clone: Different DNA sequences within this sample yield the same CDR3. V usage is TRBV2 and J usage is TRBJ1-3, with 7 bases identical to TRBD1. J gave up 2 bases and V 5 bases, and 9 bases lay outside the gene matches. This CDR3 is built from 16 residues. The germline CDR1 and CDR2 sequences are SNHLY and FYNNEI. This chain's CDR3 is CASSYPRDSPGNTIYF. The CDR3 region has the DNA TGTGCCAGCAGTTACCCCCGGGACAGTCCTGGAAACACCATATATTTT.

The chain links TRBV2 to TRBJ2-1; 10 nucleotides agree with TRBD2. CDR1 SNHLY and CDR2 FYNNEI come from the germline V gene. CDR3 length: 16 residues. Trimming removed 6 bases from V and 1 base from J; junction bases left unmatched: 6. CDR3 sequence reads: CASRRRTSGSYNEQFF. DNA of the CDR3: TGTGCCAGCAGGCGGCGGACTAGCGGATCCTACAATGAGCAGTTCTTC.

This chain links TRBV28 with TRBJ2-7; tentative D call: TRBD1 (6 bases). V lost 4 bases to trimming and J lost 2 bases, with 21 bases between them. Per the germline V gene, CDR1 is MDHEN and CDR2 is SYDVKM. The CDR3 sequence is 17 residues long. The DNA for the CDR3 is TGTGCCAGCAGTTCGGCCGGGACAACAGGGCGTCCCTACGAGCAGTACTTC. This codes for CASSSAGTTGRPYEQYF.

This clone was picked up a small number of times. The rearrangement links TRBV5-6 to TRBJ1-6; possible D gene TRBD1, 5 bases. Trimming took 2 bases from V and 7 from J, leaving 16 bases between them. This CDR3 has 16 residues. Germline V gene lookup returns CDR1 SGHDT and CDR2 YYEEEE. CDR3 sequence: CASSFGSGWANSPLHF. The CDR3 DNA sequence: TGTGCCAGCAGCTTTGGGTCAGGGTGGGCCAATTCACCCCTCCACTTT.

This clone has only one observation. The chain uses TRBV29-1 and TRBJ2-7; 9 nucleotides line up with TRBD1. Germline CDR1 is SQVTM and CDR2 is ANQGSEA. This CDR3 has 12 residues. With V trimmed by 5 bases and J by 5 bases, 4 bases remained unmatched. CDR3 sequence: CSVPGTGNEQYF. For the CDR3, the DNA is TGCAGCGTTCCAGGGACAGGGAACGAGCAGTACTTC.

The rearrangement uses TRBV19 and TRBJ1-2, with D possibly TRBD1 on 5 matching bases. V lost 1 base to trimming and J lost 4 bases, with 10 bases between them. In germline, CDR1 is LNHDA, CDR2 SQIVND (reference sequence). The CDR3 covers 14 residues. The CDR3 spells CASSIGDRIYGYTF. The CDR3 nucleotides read TGTGCCAGTAGTATAGGTGACAGAATCTATGGCTACACCTTC.

This CDR3 is CASSVSGTSLGGANVLTF. CDR3 sequence (DNA): TGTGCCAGCAGTGTATCCGGGACATCGCTGGGGGGGGCCAACGTCCTGACTTTC. This chain uses TRBV6-1 with TRBJ2-6, with D possibly matching TRBD1 (6 bases). The CDR3 is 18 amino acids. The germline CDR1 and CDR2 sequences are MNHNS and SASEGT. The V gene lost 4 bases and the J gene lost 4 bases, with 20 bases spanning the gap.

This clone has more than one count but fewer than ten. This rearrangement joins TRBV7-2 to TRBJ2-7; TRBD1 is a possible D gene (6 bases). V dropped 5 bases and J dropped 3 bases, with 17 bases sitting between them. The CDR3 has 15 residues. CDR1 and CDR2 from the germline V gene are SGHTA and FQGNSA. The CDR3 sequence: CASSPNWGQGYEQYF. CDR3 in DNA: TGTGCCAGCAGCCCCAATTGGGGACAAGGCTACGAGCAGTACTTC.

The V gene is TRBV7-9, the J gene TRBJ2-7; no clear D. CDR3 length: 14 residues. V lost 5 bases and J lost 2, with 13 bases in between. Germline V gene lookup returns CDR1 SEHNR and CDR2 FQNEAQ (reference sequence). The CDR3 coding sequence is TGTGCCAGCAGCCCCCGCCTGAAGCCCTACGAGCAGTACTTC. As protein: CASSPRLKPYEQYF.

CDR3 nucleotides: TGCAGTGCTTCTCACAGGGGCGAGCAGTACTTC. This codes for CSASHRGEQYF. V is TRBV20-1 and J is TRBJ2-7, with TRBD1 matching over 7 bases. The CDR3 sequence is 11 residues long. The germline CDR1 and CDR2 sequences are DFQATT and SNEGSKA (reference sequence). Unmatched junction bases numbered 4, after V lost 5 bases and J lost 6 bases.

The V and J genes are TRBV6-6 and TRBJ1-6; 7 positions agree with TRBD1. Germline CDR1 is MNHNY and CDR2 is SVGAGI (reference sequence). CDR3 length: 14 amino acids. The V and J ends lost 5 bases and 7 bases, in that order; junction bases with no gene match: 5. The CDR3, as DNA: TGTGCCAGCAGTACGGGACAGCTGAATTCACCCCTCCACTTT. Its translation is CASSTGQLNSPLHF.

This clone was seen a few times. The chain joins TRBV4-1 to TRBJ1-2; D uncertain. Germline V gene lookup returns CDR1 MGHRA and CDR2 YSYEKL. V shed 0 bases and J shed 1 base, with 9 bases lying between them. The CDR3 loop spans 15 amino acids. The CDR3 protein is CASSQDRGLNYGYTF. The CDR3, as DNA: TGCGCCAGCAGCCAAGACAGAGGGCTTAACTATGGCTACACCTTC.

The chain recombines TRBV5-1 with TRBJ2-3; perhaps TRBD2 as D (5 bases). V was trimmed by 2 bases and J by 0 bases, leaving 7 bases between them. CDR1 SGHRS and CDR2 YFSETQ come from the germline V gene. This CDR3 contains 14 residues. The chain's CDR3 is CASSFRTSTDTQYF. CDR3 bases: TGCGCCAGCAGCTTCAGGACTAGCACAGATACGCAGTATTTT.

The CDR3 region is CASSDLGAYEQYF. The CDR3 DNA reads TGTGCCAGCAGCGACCTAGGAGCCTACGAGCAGTACTTC. The chain combines TRBV6-5 with TRBJ2-7; D is unclear. The CDR3 runs 13 residues. CDR1 and CDR2 (germline): MNHEY, SVGAGI. Trimming left V 6 bases short and J 2 bases short, with 11 bases between.

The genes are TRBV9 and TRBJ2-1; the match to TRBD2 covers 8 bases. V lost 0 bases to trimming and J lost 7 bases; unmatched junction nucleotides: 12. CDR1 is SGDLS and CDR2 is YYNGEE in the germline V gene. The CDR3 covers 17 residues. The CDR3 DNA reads TGTGCCAGCAGCGTAGGTCGCCAGCGGGGGTTCTCAAATGAGCAGTTCTTC. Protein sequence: CASSVGRQRGFSNEQFF.

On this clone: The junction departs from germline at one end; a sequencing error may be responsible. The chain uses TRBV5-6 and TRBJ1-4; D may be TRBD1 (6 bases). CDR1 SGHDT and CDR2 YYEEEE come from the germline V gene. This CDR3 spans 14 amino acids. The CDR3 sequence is CASSQGNPNGKLFF. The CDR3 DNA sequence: TGTGCCAGCAGCCAGGGGAATCCTAATGGAAAACTGTTTTTT.

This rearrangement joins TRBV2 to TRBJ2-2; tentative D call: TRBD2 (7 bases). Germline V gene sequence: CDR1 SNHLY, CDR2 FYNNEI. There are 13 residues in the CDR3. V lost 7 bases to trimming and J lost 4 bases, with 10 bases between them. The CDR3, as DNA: TGTGCCAGCATGGGAGGGGGCACCGGGGAGCTGTTTTTT. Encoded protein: CASMGGGTGELFF.